Listed below are T cell receptor beta chains from one sample, sequenced in a study of cytomegalovirus exposure and HLA in healthy donors. Produced via immunoSEQ multiplex PCR; TCRdb's table is partial and in-frame only. The sample includes about 130,000 clones. Sequencing used PBMCs. These receptors were collected from a middle-aged woman in good health and CMV-seronegative. The CDR3 runs from the conserved cysteine through the conserved F or W. The order of the fields is J gene, V gene, D gene, CDR3 DNA, CDR3 protein. D genes are given only for firm matches.

TRBJ2-3 TRBV5-1 TRBD2 TGCGCCAGCAGCCCGCAACTAGCGGGGGATACAGATACGCAGTATTTT CASSPQLAGDTDTQYF
TRBJ2-2 TRBV11-2 . TGTGCCAGCAGTCTTAGAAACACCGGGGAGCTGTTTTTT CASSLRNTGELFF
TRBJ2-6 TRBV9 TRBD1 TGTGCCAGCAGCGCGGACAGGAATTCTGGGGCCAACGTCCTGACTTTC CASSADRNSGANVLTF
TRBJ1-1 TRBV5-6 TRBD1 TGTGCCAGCAGCTTATTCGCCAGGGGGCACACTGAAGCTTTCTTT CASSLFARGHTEAFF
TRBJ1-1 TRBV29-1 . TGCAGCGTTGACTTACAGAGGGCGAACACTGAAGCTTTCTTT CSVDLQRANTEAFF
TRBJ2-2 TRBV28 TRBD1 TGTGCCAGCAGAGTCAGGGGGCGGACCGGGGAGCTGTTTTTT CASRVRGRTGELFF
TRBJ2-3 TRBV7-3 . TGTGCCAGCAGCCCAGGGGCAGGGAGCACAGATACGCAGTATTTT CASSPGAGSTDTQYF
TRBJ1-1 TRBV11-2 TRBD1 TGTGCCAGCAGTTACAGGGGGAGGACTGAAGCTTTCTTT CASSYRGRTEAFF
TRBJ1-1 TRBV11-2 . TGTGCCAGCAGCTTAGATCCCGCAGGGACTGAAGCTTTCTTT CASSLDPAGTEAFF
TRBJ1-1 TRBV7-9 . TGTGCCAGCAGCTTAGTATCGGGGGTTGGGACTGAAGCTTTCTTT CASSLVSGVGTEAFF
TRBJ1-5 TRBV4-1 TRBD1 TGCGCCAGCAGCCAAGTAGGGGGCGGGCCGAATCAGCCCCAGCATTTT CASSQVGGGPNQPQHF
TRBJ2-4 TRBV6-5 TRBD1 TGTGCCAGCAGTTCAATTCACAGGGGGAACATTCAGTACTTC CASSSIHRGNIQYF
TRBJ2-5 TRBV7-2 TRBD1 TGTGCCAGCAGCTTAGCGGGTACAGGGGGAGAGACCCAGTACTTC CASSLAGTGGETQYF
TRBJ2-1 TRBV7-6 TRBD2 TGTGCCAGCAGCCGGACTAGCGGGGGGGTTGATGAGCAGTTCTTC CASSRTSGGVDEQFF
TRBJ1-2 TRBV4-3 . TGCGCCAGCAGCCCTGGCGGATACTATGGCTACACCTTC CASSPGGYYGYTF
TRBJ1-1 TRBV5-1 . TGCGCCAGCAGCTTAGGAGTGAACACTGAAGCTTTCTTT CASSLGVNTEAFF
TRBJ1-2 TRBV4-3 . TGCGCCAGCAGCCAAGCAGGGGCTGCTAACTATGGCTACACCTTC CASSQAGAANYGYTF
TRBJ1-1 TRBV7-9 . TGTGCCAGCAGCGAGGACGGGGACACTGAAGCTTTCTTT CASSEDGDTEAFF
TRBJ2-6 TRBV19 . TGTGCCAGTAGTCTCCGCTCTGGGGCCAACGTCCTGACTTTC CASSLRSGANVLTF
TRBJ1-6 TRBV10-3 . TGTGCCATCAGTGAAGACAGGCTTAATAATTCACCCCTCCACTTT CAISEDRLNNSPLHF